The clone carrying this TCR beta chain appeared a few times. The antigen remains undetermined. The data are from a study of cytomegalovirus exposure and HLA in healthy donors. At the level of the study: Of all 400 or so donors who were genotyped, roughly 81% belonged to the Caucasian-associated ancestry cluster. Study observations and caveats: Several V segments, TRBV6-2 and TRBV6-3 among them, could not be told apart and were dropped. Sequencing likely generated an artifact that appeared as a cluster of highly shared sequence variants. In a later analysis, productive TCRs from donors in an Asian-associated ancestry cluster reportedly carried fewer N-insertions than the cohort mean.

The study ran its PCR with 60 Vbeta and 13 Jbeta primers. Only in-frame clones appear in the TCRdb table, and some are missing; sequencing was by immunoSEQ multiplex PCR. Among roughly 200,000 clones listed, approximately 85% were seen once. CDR3 length: 15 residues. V was shortened by 0 bases and J by 5 bases, with 11 bases between the two germline ends. Germline-derived CDR1 and CDR2 are SGHNT and YYREEE (reference sequence). The sample consisted of PBMCs. The genes are TRBV5-4 and TRBJ1-4, with a tentative D call TRBD1 (6 bases). The sequence was collected from a woman aged 45-60 years in good health and CMV-seronegative. The chain's CDR3 is CASSLGGRLNEKLFF. The DNA of the CDR3 is TGTGCCAGCAGCTTGGGGGGGCGATTGAATGAAAAACTGTTTTTT.